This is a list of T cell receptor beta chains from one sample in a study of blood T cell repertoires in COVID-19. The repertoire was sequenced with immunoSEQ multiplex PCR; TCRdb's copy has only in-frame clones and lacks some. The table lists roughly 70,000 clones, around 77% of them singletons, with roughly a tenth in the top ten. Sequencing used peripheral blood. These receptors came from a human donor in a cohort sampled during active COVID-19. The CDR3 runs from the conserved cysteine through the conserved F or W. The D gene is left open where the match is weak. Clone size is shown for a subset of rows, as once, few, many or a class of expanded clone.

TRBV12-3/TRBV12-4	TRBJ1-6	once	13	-	CASSKTGISPLHF	TGTGCCAGCAGTAAAACAGGGATATCACCCCTCCACTTT
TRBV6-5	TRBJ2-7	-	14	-	CASSYSFTRDEQYF	TGTGCCAGCAGTTACTCTTTCACCAGGGACGAGCAGTACTTC
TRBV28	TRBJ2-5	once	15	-	CASSPMRRAGETQYF	TGTGCCAGCAGCCCAATGCGTAGGGCGGGAGAGACCCAGTACTTC
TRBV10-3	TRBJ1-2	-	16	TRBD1	CAISGGQGAPNYGYTF	TGTGCCATCAGTGGAGGACAGGGGGCCCCTAACTATGGCTACACCTTC
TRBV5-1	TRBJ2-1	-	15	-	CASSLEIIEVNEQFF	TGCGCCAGCAGCTTGGAAATAATTGAGGTAAATGAGCAGTTCTTC
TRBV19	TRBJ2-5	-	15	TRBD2	CASSISGRAVETQYF	TGTGCCAGTAGTATAAGCGGGAGGGCCGTAGAGACCCAGTACTTC
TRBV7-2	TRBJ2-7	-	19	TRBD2	CASSLVSGGAGVLTYEQYF	TGTGCCAGCAGCTTAGTTTCCGGTGGGGCGGGAGTTCTGACCTACGAGCAGTACTTC
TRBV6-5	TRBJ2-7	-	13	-	CASMIGLSYEQYF	TGTGCCAGCATGATTGGACTCTCCTACGAGCAGTACTTC
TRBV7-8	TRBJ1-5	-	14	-	CASSPGHSNQPQHF	TGTGCCAGCAGTCCTGGACATAGCAATCAGCCCCAGCATTTT
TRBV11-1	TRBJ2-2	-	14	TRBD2	CASSALRGGGELFF	TGTGCCAGCAGCGCCCTCCGCGGGGGCGGGGAGCTGTTTTTT
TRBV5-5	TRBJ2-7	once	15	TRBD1	CASSLAEGQNYEQYF	TGTGCCAGCAGCTTGGCCGAGGGACAGAACTACGAGCAGTACTTC
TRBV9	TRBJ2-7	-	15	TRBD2	CASSGGLAGAYEQYF	TGTGCCAGCAGCGGGGGACTAGCGGGGGCCTACGAGCAGTACTTC
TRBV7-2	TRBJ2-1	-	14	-	CASSQGLAYNEQFF	TGTGCCAGCAGCCAGGGGTTGGCTTACAATGAGCAGTTCTTC
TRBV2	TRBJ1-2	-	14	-	CASSEASDGYGYTF	TGTGCCAGCAGTGAAGCAAGCGATGGCTATGGCTACACCTTC
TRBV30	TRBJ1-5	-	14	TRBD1	CAWSEGQSNQPQHF	TGTGCCTGGAGCGAGGGACAGAGCAATCAGCCCCAGCATTTT
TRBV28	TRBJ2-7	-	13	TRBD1	CASSLGQYYEQYF	TGTGCCAGCAGTTTGGGACAGTACTACGAGCAGTACTTC
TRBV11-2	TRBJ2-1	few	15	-	CASSLIGTAYNEQFF	TGTGCCAGCAGCTTAATCGGGACTGCTTACAATGAGCAGTTCTTC
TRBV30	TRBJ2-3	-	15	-	CAAEEGNTLTDTQYF	TGTGCCGCGGAGGAGGGGAACACCCTCACAGATACGCAGTATTTT
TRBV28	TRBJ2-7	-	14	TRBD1	CASSLTGGRYEQYF	TGTGCCAGCAGTTTAACAGGGGGCAGGTACGAGCAGTACTTC
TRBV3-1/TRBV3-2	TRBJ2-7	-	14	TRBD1	CASSLRDRGHEQYF	TGTGCCAGCAGCCTCCGGGACAGGGGGCATGAGCAGTACTTC
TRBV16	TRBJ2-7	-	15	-	CASSPLGDLSYEQYF	TGTGCCAGCAGCCCTCTGGGCGATCTCTCCTACGAGCAGTACTTC
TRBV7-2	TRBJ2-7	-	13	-	CASSLNKGYEQYF	TGTGCCAGCAGCTTAAATAAGGGGTACGAGCAGTACTTC
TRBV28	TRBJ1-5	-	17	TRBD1	CASSLPGTGSSNQPQHF	TGTGCCAGCAGTTTACCCGGGACAGGCTCTAGCAATCAGCCCCAGCATTTT
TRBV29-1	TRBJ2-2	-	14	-	CSVEDRVRAGELFF	TGCAGCGTTGAAGATCGGGTGAGGGCCGGGGAGCTGTTTTTT
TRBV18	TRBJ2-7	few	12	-	CASSEDSAEQYF	TGTGCCAGCTCGGAAGACAGTGCCGAGCAGTACTTC
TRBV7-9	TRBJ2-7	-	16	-	CASSFRGQSSSYEQYF	TGTGCCAGCAGCTTCCGAGGACAGTCGAGCTCCTACGAGCAGTACTTC
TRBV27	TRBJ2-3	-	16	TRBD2	CASSRPGTSGRNTQYF	TGTGCCAGCAGTCGTCCCGGGACTAGCGGGAGAAATACGCAGTATTTT
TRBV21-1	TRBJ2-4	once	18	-	CASSKEQGDHLAKNIQYF	TGTGCCAGCAGCAAAGAACAGGGGGACCACCTGGCCAAAAACATTCAATACTTC
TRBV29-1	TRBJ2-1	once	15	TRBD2	CSVEGLAGDVDEQFF	TGCAGCGTTGAGGGACTAGCGGGAGATGTCGATGAGCAGTTCTTC
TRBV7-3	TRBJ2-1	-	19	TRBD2	CASSLGLASGRAPYNEQFF	TGTGCCAGCAGCTTAGGTCTGGCTAGCGGGAGGGCCCCCTACAATGAGCAGTTCTTC
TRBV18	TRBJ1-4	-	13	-	CASSPDQGEKLFF	TGTGCCAGCTCACCTGACCAGGGTGAAAAACTGTTTTTT
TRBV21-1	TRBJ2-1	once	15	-	CASSNNDGTDNEQFF	TGTGCCAGCAGCAATAATGATGGGACAGACAATGAGCAGTTCTTC
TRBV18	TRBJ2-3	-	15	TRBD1	CASSRGGQGTDTQYF	TGTGCCAGCTCCCGGGGAGGACAGGGGACAGATACGCAGTATTTT
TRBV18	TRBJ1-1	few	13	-	CASSGNMNTEAFF	TGTGCCAGCTCAGGCAACATGAACACTGAAGCTTTCTTT
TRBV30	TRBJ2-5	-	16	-	CAWSRDNPSRQETQYF	TGTGCCTGGAGCCGGGACAACCCAAGCCGACAAGAGACCCAGTACTTC
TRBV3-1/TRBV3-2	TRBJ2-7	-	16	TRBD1	CASSQDPGQGFYEQYF	TGTGCCAGCAGCCAAGATCCGGGACAGGGGTTCTACGAGCAGTACTTC
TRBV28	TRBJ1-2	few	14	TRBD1	CASSPGTDNYGYTF	TGTGCCAGCAGTCCCGGGACAGATAACTATGGCTACACCTTC
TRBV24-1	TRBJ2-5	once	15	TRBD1	CATSDSGQGKETQYF	TGTGCCACCAGTGACTCGGGACAGGGGAAAGAGACCCAGTACTTC
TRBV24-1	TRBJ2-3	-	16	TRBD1	CATSDRTGGITDTQYF	TGTGCCACCAGTGATCGGACAGGGGGAATCACAGATACGCAGTATTTT
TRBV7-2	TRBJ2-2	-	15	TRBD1	CASRLTGVATGELFF	TGTGCCAGCAGACTGACAGGGGTGGCCACCGGGGAGCTGTTTTTT
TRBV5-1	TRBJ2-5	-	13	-	CASSTQGSETQYF	TGCGCCAGCAGCACGCAGGGGTCAGAGACCCAGTACTTC
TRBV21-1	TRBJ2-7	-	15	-	CASSKVGTGGDEQYF	TGTGCCAGCAGCAAAGTGGGGACAGGGGGCGACGAGCAGTACTTC
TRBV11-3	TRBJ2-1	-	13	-	CASSQNSYNEQFF	TGTGCCAGCAGCCAAAACTCCTACAATGAGCAGTTCTTC
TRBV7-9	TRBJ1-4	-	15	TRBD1	CASSPSTGSREKLFF	TGTGCCAGCAGCCCCTCGACAGGGAGTAGAGAAAAACTGTTTTTT
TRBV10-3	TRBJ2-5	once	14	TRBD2	CAISGGGGKETQYF	TGTGCCATCTCTGGGGGGGGTGGGAAAGAGACCCAGTACTTC
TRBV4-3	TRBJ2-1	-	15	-	CASSQQSGAYNEQFF	TGCGCCAGCAGCCAACAGTCCGGGGCCTACAATGAGCAGTTCTTC
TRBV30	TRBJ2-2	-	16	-	CAWSPGSILNTGELFF	TGTGCCTGGAGCCCCGGGAGCATCCTGAACACCGGGGAGCTGTTTTTT
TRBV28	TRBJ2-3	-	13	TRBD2	CASSSSPQREQYF	TGTGCCAGCAGCTCGAGCCCCCAGCGGGAGCAGTATTTT
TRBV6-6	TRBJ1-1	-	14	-	CASKAEGRYTEAFF	TGTGCCAGTAAGGCCGAGGGGAGGTACACTGAAGCTTTCTTT
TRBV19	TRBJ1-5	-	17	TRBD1	CASTSGTGGSSNQPQHF	TGTGCCAGTACCTCGGGGACAGGGGGCTCGAGCAATCAGCCCCAGCATTTT
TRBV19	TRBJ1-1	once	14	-	CASSMSTRGTEAFF	TGTGCCAGTAGTATGTCCACCCGCGGCACTGAAGCTTTCTTT
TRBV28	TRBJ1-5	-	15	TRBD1	CASSFSRGLNQPQHF	TGTGCCAGCAGTTTCTCCAGGGGGCTCAATCAGCCCCAGCATTTT